The entry below gives a single T cell receptor beta chain sequence along with its context. Its antigen is unidentified. This entry belongs to a study of CD8+ T cells in alopecia areata. Study findings and constraints: Affected lesional scalp, above all in alopecia totalis/universalis, was more clonal than normal scalp.

Sequencing used cDNA as its template, made by extracting RNA and reverse transcribing it. Generated by immunoSEQ multiplex PCR, the TCRdb table keeps only in-frame clones and is missing some. The repertoire has approximately 89,000 clones, around two fifths of them found once; the top ten carry almost 0.8%. The ends were cut back, 2 bases at V and 7 bases at J, with 8 bases in the middle. The CDR3 covers 12 residues. Germline loops: CDR1 MNHNY, CDR2 SVGAGI (reference sequence). The J gene is TRBJ2-5, the V gene TRBV6-6; D is possibly TRBD1 (6 bases). Sequencing was carried out using CD4+ T cells sorted from blood. This TCR derives from a human donor with alopecia areata. Here the CDR3 reads CASSYGGATQYF. DNA for the CDR3: TGTGCCAGCAGTTACGGGGGCGCGACCCAGTACTTC.